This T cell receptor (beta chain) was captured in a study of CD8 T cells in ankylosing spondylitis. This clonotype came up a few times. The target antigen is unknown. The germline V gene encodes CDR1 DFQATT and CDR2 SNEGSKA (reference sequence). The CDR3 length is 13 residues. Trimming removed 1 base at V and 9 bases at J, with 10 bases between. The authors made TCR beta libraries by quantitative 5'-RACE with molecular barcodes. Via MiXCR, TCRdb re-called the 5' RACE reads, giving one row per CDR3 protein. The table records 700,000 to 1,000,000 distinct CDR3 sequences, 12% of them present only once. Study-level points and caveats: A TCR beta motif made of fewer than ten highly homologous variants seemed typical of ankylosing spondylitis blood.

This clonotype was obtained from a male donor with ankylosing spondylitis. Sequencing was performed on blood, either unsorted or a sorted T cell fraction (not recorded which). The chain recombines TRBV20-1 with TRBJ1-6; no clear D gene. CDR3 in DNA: TGCAGTGCTAGAGGGAGGACGCCTTCACCCCTCCACTTT. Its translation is CSARGRTPSPLHF.